This TCR beta chain was sequenced in a study of T cell repertoires in cytomegalovirus infection. Across the study: TCR beta signatures that were public indicated CMV infection and matching HLA type.

In TCRdb, the reads were re-called with MiXCR into one record per CDR3 protein. The data hold about 450,000 distinct CDR3 sequences, with roughly 30% observed a single time. Note on this clonotype: Antigen specificity is unknown.

Whole-study results and caveats: CMV-specific TCR beta clonotypes restricted by HLA-C dominated the ex vivo response. Identification of carriers of CMV plus the relevant HLA was achieved through cumulative public TCR beta family frequency.

Germline values: CDR1 MDHEN, CDR2 SYDVKM. Trimming took 6 bases from V and 6 from J, leaving 15 bases between them. This CDR3 comprises 14 residues. The receptor was derived from a human donor in good health (CMV status not recorded). Some clones in this sample may be carry-over from other donors' samples. The V gene is TRBV28, the J gene TRBJ2-1; tentative D call: TRBD2 (6 bases). The specimen was PBMCs. The CDR3 region is CASRHRGKFNEQFF. CDR3 bases: TGTGCCAGCAGGCACCGCGGGAAGTTCAATGAGCAGTTCTTC.